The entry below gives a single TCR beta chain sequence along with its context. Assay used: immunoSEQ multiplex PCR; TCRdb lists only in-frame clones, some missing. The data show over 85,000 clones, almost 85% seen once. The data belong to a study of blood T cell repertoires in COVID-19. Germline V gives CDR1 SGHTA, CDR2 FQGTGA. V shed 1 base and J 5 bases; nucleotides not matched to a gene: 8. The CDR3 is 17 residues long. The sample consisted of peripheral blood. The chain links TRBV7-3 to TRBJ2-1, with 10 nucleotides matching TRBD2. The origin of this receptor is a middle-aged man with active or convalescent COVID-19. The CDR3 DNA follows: TGTGCCAGCAGCTTAAACCCCGCCCTAGCGGGGGACAATGAGCAGTTCTTC. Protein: CASSLNPALAGDNEQFF.